One and the same sample provided the 20 T cell receptor beta chains below, sequenced in a study of control samples from healthy donors and cancer patients. The table came from immunoSEQ multiplex PCR; TCRdb's copy has only in-frame clones and leaves some out. The sample holds some 28,000 clones, roughly 85% seen once. Sequences were obtained from PBMCs. The receptors originated from a man in his sixties with head and neck cancer.

This clone appeared a few times. V usage is TRBV18 and J usage is TRBJ2-7, with a possible D match to TRBD1 (6 bases). The CDR3 totals 13 residues. V lost 3 bases and J lost 6, with 12 bases in between. Germline V CDR1 and CDR2: KGHSH, LQKENI. The CDR3 reads CASSPVTGSEQYF. CDR3 nucleotides: TGTGCCAGCTCACCCGTCACAGGGTCCGAGCAGTACTTC.

The V gene is TRBV15, the J gene TRBJ1-1; D remains ambiguous. There are 16 residues in the CDR3. Germline CDR1 and CDR2: LNHNV and YYDKDF (reference sequence). The ends were cut back, 0 bases at V and 4 bases at J, with 15 bases in the middle. Written as DNA, the CDR3 is TGTGCCACCAGCAGAGATTATCGGCGTCGAGGCACTGAAGCTTTCTTT. As protein: CATSRDYRRRGTEAFF.

The chain recombines TRBV12-5 with TRBJ1-1; D call uncertain. V was cut by 1 base and J by 0 bases, with 9 bases left in between. CDR1 and CDR2 from the germline V gene are LGHNT and FRNRAP. The CDR3 extends over 15 amino acids. DNA of the CDR3: TGTGCTAGTGGTTTGGGGGAGCCTATGAACACTGAAGCTTTCTTT. It codes for CASGLGEPMNTEAFF.

The chain recombines TRBV5-1 with TRBJ1-4, with D unresolved. There are 13 residues in the CDR3. Looked up from germline, CDR1 is SGHRS and CDR2 is YFSETQ. The V end was cut by 4 bases, the J end by 12 bases, with 16 bases between. The CDR3 nucleotides read TGCGCCAGCAGCCCGGAGGTGGACGACGAACTGTTTTTT. As protein: CASSPEVDDELFF. Filled out from reference TRBV5-1 and TRBJ1-4, the complete variable domain reads KAGVTQTPRYLIKTRGQQVTLSCSPISGHRSVSWYQQTPGQGLQFLFEYFSETQRNKGNFPGRFSGRQFSNSRSEMNVSTLELGDSALYLCASSPEVDDELFFGSGTQLSVL.

This clone was found a few times. The J gene is TRBJ1-5, the V gene TRBV30, with TRBD1 identical over 9 bases. The germline V gene encodes CDR1 GTSNPN and CDR2 SVGIG (reference sequence). Trimming cost V 0 bases and J 9 bases; bases outside gene matches: 6. The CDR3 is 14 residues long. The CDR3 reads CAWSVQGALGPQHF. CDR3 DNA: TGTGCCTGGAGTGTACAGGGGGCCCTGGGGCCCCAGCATTTT.

The chain links TRBV3-1 (or the pseudogene TRBV3-2) to TRBJ1-2; D is undetermined. This CDR3 is built from 17 residues. The germline gives CDR1 LGHDT, CDR2 YNNKEL (reference sequence). The V and J ends lost 3 bases and 8 bases respectively, with 25 bases between them. The CDR3 protein is CASSHTHGRSSQTGYTF. The CDR3 region has the DNA TGTGCCAGCAGCCACACTCATGGCAGGAGCTCCCAGACAGGCTACACCTTC.

This sequence joins TRBV28 and TRBJ2-3; D gene ambiguous. This CDR3 is built from 12 residues. Per germline, CDR1 MDHEN and CDR2 SYDVKM. The V gene lost 7 bases and the J gene lost 8 bases, with 13 bases spanning the gap. In DNA, the CDR3 is TGTGCCAGCAAGTCCCTTCGTCGTACGCAGTATTTT. As protein: CASKSLRRTQYF.

The chain joins TRBV7-9 to TRBJ2-1, with D perhaps matching TRBD1 (5 bases). CDR3 length: 14 residues. Germline lookup yields CDR1 SEHNR and CDR2 FQNEAQ (reference sequence). V dropped 2 bases and J dropped 10 bases, with 15 bases sitting between them. CDR3 sequence reads: CASSLSTGRFEQFF. The DNA for the CDR3 is TGTGCCAGCAGCTTAAGTACAGGCCGGTTCGAGCAGTTCTTC.

This clone was observed a handful of times. This chain links TRBV6-7 with TRBJ1-4; 8 bases align to TRBD1. TRBV6-7 is given ORF status, its function remaining uncertain. Trimming at V came to 0 bases and at J to 0 bases, leaving 9 bases not matched to a gene. This CDR3 has 19 residues. This CDR3 reads CASSYSQAGDRTTNEKLFF. The CDR3 region has the DNA TGTGCCAGCAGTTACTCCCAGGCAGGGGACAGGACAACTAATGAAAAACTGTTTTTT.

This chain links TRBV16 with TRBJ1-1; 7 bases are a match to TRBD1. CDR1 and CDR2 from the germline V gene are KGHSY and FQNENV. This CDR3 has 15 residues. V gave up 1 base and J gave up 2 bases; unmatched junction bases: 4. CDR3 protein: CASSQFDRENTEAFF. CDR3 nucleotides: TGTGCCAGCAGCCAATTTGACAGGGAAAACACTGAAGCTTTCTTT.

V gene TRBV5-1 combines with J gene TRBJ2-2; 10 positions agree with TRBD2. The V gene end was trimmed by 5 bases and the J gene end by 6 bases; junction bases not matched to a gene: 7. This CDR3 spans 15 amino acids. Germline CDR1 reads SGHRS; CDR2 reads YFSETQ. CDR3: CASRTGTSVAGELFF. CDR3 DNA sequence: TGCGCCAGCAGAACCGGGACTAGCGTCGCCGGGGAGCTGTTTTTT. Full variable domain (rest looked up from reference TRBV5-1 and TRBJ2-2): KAGVTQTPRYLIKTRGQQVTLSCSPISGHRSVSWYQQTPGQGLQFLFEYFSETQRNKGNFPGRFSGRQFSNSRSEMNVSTLELGDSALYLCASRTGTSVAGELFFGEGSRLTVL.

V usage is TRBV29-1 and J usage is TRBJ2-5, with D tentatively TRBD2 (6 bases). Germline-derived CDR1 and CDR2 are SQVTM and ANQGSEA. With 4 bases removed from V and 3 bases from J, the gap between germline ends came to 12 bases. This CDR3 region has 13 residues. CDR3 bases: TGCAGCGTTGGTGGTGGCGGGGAAGAGACCCAGTACTTC. Translating it yields CSVGGGGEETQYF.

This chain links TRBV3-1 (or the pseudogene TRBV3-2) with TRBJ1-1; unclear D gene. The V gene's germline CDR1 is LGHDT and CDR2 YNNKEL (reference sequence). Trimming cost V 0 bases and J 1 base, with 6 bases left between them. There are 14 residues in the CDR3. CDR3 in DNA: TGTGCCAGCAGCCAAGATCTCAGGAACACTGAAGCTTTCTTT. As protein: CASSQDLRNTEAFF.

This clone was recorded once. The chain carries TRBV5-5 and TRBJ2-7, with 9 bases matching TRBD1. Trimming took 2 bases from V and 6 from J; bases not matched to a gene: 6. The CDR3 consists of 14 residues. CDR1 and CDR2 (germline): SGHKS, YYEKEE (reference sequence). Here the CDR3 reads CASSFRDRDSEQYF. The CDR3 nucleotides read TGTGCCAGCAGCTTCCGGGACAGGGACTCCGAGCAGTACTTC.

V is TRBV28 and J is TRBJ2-7; the D call may be TRBD1 or TRBD2 (5 bases each). Trimming removed 6 bases from V and 0 bases from J, with 15 bases in between. CDR1 is MDHEN, CDR2 SYDVKM, per germline. The CDR3 runs to 15 residues. This CDR3 reads CASRGDLLSSYEQYF. Written as DNA, the CDR3 is TGTGCCAGCAGAGGGGACCTCCTTAGCTCCTACGAGCAGTACTTC.

Here the CDR3 DNA reads TGTGCCAGCAGCCTTAGTAGCGGGAGGGCCCTCGACGAGCAGTACTTC. Translated: CASSLSSGRALDEQYF. This chain connects TRBV6-2 or TRBV6-3 to TRBJ2-7, with TRBD2 identical over 11 bases. In germline, CDR1 is MNHEY, CDR2 SVGEGT. The J segment lost 5 bases and the V segment lost 6 bases, leaving 12 bases of the junction unmatched. The length of the CDR3 is 16 residues.

The chain links TRBV28 to TRBJ1-2, with a possible D match to TRBD1 (6 bases). The CDR3 loop spans 13 amino acids. Trimming removed 6 bases from V and 4 bases from J, with 12 bases in between. Germline V gene lookup returns CDR1 MDHEN and CDR2 SYDVKM. CDR3 region: CASSLTGFYGYTF. As DNA, the CDR3 is TGTGCCAGCAGCCTGACAGGCTTCTATGGCTACACCTTC.

V gene TRBV18 combines with J gene TRBJ2-7; 15 nucleotides match TRBD2. This CDR3 is built from 17 residues. The germline CDR1 and CDR2 sequences are KGHSH and LQKENI. With 8 bases clipped from V and 5 bases from J, the junction kept 13 bases outside the gene matches. DNA for the CDR3: TGTGCCAGCGCAGGACTAGCGGGAGGGGGAGTCGTGCACGAGCAGTACTTC. Protein product: CASAGLAGGGVVHEQYF.

This chain joins TRBV28 and TRBJ2-1; 7 bases are shared with TRBD2. Germline V gene data show CDR1 as MDHEN and CDR2 as SYDVKM. Unmatched junction bases numbered 15, after V lost 2 bases and J lost 8 bases. The CDR3 is 17 residues long. In DNA form, the CDR3 reads TGTGCCAGCAGTTTAGCGAACCGGGACTATTTTTACGATGAGCAGTTCTTC. Translating it yields CASSLANRDYFYDEQFF.

This clone was counted between two and nine times. V and J are TRBV28 and TRBJ1-4; D is uncertain. This CDR3 is built from 13 residues. CDR1 and CDR2 (germline): MDHEN, SYDVKM. V was shortened by 10 bases and J by 8 bases, with 17 bases between the two germline ends. The CDR3: CATRTFFGEKLFF. DNA for the CDR3: TGTGCCACCCGGACGTTTTTTGGCGAAAAACTGTTTTTT. Filled out from reference TRBV28 and TRBJ1-4, the complete variable domain reads DVKVTQSSRYLVKRTGEKVFLECVQDMDHENMFWYRQDPGLGLRLIYFSYDVKMKEKGDIPEGYSVSREKKERFSLILESASTNQTSMYLCATRTFFGEKLFFGSGTQLSVL.